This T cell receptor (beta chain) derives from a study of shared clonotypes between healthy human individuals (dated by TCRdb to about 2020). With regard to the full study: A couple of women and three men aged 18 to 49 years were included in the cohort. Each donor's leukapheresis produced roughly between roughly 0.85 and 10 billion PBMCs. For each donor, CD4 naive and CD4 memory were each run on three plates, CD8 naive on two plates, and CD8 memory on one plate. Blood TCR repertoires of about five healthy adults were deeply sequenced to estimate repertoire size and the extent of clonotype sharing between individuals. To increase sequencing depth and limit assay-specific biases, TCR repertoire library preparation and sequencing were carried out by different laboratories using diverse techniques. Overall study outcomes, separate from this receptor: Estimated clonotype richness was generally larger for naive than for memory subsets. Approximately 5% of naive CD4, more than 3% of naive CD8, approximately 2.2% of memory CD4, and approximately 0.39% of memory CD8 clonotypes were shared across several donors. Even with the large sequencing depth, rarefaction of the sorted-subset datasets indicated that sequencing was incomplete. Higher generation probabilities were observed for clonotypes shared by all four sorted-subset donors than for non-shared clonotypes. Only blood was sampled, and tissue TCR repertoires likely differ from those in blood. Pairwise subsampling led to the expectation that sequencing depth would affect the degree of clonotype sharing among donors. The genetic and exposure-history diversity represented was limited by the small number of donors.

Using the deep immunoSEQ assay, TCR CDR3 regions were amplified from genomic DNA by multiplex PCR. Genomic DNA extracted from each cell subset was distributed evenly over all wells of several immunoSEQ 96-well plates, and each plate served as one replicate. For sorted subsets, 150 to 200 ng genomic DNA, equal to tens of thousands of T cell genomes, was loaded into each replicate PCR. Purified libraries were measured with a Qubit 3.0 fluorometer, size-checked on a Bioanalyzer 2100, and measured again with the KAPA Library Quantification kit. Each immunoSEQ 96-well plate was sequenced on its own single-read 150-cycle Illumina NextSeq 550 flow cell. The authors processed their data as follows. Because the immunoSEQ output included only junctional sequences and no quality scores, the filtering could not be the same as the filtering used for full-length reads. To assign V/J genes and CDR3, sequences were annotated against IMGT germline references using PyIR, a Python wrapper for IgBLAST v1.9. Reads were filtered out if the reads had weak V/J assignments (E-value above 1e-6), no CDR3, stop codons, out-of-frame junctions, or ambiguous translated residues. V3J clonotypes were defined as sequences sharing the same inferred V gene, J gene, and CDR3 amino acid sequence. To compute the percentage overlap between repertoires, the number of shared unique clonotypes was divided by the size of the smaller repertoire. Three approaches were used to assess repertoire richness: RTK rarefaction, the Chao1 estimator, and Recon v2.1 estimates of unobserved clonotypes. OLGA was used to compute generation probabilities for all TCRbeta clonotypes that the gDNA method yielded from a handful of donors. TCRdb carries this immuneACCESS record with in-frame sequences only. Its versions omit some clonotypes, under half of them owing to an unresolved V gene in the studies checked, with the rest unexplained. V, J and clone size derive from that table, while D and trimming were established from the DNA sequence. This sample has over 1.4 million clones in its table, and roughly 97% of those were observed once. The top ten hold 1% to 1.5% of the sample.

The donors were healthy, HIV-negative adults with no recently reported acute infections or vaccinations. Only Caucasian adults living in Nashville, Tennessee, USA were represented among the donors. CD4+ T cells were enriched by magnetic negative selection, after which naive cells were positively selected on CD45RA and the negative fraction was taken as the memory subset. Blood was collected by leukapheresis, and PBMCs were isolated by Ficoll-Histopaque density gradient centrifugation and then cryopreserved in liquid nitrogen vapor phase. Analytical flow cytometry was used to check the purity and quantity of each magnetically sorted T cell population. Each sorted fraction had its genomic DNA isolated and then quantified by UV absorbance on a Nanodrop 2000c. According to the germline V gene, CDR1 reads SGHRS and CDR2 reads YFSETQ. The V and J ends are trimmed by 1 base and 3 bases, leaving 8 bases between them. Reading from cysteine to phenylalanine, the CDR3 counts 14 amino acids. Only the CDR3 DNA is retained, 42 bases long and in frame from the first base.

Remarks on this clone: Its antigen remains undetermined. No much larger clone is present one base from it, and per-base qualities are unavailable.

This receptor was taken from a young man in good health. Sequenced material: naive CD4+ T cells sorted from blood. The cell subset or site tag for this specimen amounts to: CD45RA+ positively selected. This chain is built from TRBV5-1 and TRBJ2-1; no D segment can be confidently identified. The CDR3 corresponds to CASSLLSDYNEQFF. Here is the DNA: TGCGCCAGCAGCTTGTTATCGGACTACAATGAGCAGTTCTTC.